This T cell receptor (beta chain) was found in a study of blood T cell repertoires in COVID-19. The V gene lost 0 bases and the J gene lost 6 bases, with 15 bases spanning the gap. The CDR3 consists of 15 residues. Germline V gene lookup returns CDR1 SGHDN and CDR2 FVKESK. Per the authors' pipeline: Quantification of nucleated cells was approximated via reference gene primer amplification. TCRdb keeps only in-frame clones here, not all; method: immunoSEQ multiplex PCR. V and J calls and clone size are as listed in that table; D and trimming were resolved from the DNA. The repertoire has about 180,000 clones, 65% to 85% of them found once; the top ten carry 6.5% to 8.5%.

The chain uses TRBV14 and TRBJ2-7; D may be TRBD2 (6 bases). The TCR was taken from a woman in her thirties or forties with COVID-19, enrolled during active disease. The sequenced material came from peripheral blood. The CDR3 protein is CASSQDSRERGEQYF. The CDR3 nucleotides read TGTGCCAGCAGCCAAGACTCGCGGGAAAGGGGCGAGCAGTACTTC.